The sequence of this T cell receptor beta chain was determined in a study of monozygotic twins with inflammatory bowel disease. CDR3 size: 14 residues. CDR1 MNHNY and CDR2 SVGAGI come from the germline V gene (reference sequence). Each UMI, carrying a 6-nucleotide sample barcode, came from template switching. From its re-call of the 5' RACE reads, TCRdb lists each CDR3 protein once, without DNA. The listing records approximately 400,000 distinct CDR3 sequences. The receptor's source is a human donor with ulcerative colitis or Crohn's disease, or a healthy co-twin of an affected twin (not recorded which). The rearrangement joins TRBV6-6 to TRBJ1-4. Material: blood. This CDR3 is CASSPAGMGEKLFF.